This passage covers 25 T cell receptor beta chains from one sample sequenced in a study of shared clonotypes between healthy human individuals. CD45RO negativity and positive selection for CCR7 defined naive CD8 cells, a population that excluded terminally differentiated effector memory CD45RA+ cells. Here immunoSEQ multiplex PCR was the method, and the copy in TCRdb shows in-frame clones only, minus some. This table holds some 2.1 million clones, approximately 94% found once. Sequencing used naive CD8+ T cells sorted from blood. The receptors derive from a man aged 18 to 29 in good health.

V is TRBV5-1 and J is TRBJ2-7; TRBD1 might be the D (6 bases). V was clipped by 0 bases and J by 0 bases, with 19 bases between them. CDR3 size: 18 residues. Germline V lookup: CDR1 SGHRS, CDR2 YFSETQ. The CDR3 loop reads CASSLDPTGTLSSYEQYF. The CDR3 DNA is TGCGCCAGCAGCTTGGACCCGACAGGCACCCTCAGCTCCTACGAGCAGTACTTC.

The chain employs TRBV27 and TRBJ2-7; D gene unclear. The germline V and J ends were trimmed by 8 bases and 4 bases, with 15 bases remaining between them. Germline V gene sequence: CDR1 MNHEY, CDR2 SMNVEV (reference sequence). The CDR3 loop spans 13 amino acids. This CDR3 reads CASGWQGNYEQYF. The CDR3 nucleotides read TGTGCCAGCGGGTGGCAAGGGAATTACGAGCAGTACTTC.

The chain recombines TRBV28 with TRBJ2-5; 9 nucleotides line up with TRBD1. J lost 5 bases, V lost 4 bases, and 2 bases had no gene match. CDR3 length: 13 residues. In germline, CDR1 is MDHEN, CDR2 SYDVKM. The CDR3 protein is CASSYGQGETQYF. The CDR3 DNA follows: TGTGCCAGCAGTTACGGACAGGGGGAGACCCAGTACTTC. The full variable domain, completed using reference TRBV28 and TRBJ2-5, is DVKVTQSSRYLVKRTGEKVFLECVQDMDHENMFWYRQDPGLGLRLIYFSYDVKMKEKGDIPEGYSVSREKKERFSLILESASTNQTSMYLCASSYGQGETQYFGPGTRLLVL.

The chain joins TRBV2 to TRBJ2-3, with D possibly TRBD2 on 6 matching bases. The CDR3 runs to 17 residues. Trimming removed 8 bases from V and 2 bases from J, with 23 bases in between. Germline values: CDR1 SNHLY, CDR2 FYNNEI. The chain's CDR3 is CASLITGLSPSTDTQYF. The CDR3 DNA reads TGTGCCAGCTTGATTACGGGACTCAGTCCTTCCACAGATACGCAGTATTTT.

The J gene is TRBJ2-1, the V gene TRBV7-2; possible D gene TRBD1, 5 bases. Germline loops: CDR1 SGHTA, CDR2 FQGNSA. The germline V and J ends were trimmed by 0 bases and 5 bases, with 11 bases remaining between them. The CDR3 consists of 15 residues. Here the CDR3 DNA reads TGTGCCAGCAGCTTAGCGAGCCAGGGCCACAATGAGCAGTTCTTC. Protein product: CASSLASQGHNEQFF.

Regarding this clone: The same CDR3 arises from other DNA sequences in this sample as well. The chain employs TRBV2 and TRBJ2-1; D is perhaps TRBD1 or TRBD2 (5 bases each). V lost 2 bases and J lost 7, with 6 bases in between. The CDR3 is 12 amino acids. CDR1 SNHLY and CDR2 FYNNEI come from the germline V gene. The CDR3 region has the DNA TGTGCCAGCAGTGAATGGGGGAATGAGCAGTTCTTC. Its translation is CASSEWGNEQFF.

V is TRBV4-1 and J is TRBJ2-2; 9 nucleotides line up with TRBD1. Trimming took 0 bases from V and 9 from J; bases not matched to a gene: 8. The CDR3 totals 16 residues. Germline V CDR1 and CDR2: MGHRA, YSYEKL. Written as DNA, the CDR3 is TGCGCCAGCAGCCAAGATGTGGGACAGGGTATCCGGGAGCTGTTTTTT. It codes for CASSQDVGQGIRELFF.

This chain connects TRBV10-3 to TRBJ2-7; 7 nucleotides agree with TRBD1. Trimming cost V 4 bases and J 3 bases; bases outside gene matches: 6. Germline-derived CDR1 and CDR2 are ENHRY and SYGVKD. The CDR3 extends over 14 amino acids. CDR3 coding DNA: TGTGCCATCAGTGCGCCGACAGGGTTCTACGAGCAGTACTTC. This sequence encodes CAISAPTGFYEQYF.

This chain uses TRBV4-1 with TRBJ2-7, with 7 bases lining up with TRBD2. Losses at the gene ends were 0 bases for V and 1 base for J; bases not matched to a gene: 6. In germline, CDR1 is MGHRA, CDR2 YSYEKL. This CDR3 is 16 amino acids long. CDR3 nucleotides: TGCGCCAGCAGCCAAGATACCACTAGCGTATCCTACGAGCAGTACTTC. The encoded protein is CASSQDTTSVSYEQYF.

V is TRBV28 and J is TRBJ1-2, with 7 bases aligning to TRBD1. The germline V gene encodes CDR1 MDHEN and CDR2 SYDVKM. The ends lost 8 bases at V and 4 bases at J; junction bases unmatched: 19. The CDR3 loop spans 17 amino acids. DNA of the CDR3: TGTGCCAGCTCTCGGTCCCAGGGGGGATCCTACCTCTATGGCTACACCTTC. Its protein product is CASSRSQGGSYLYGYTF.

CDR3 nucleotide sequence: TGTGCCTGGAGGCAGGGGGCCGCCACTGAAGCTTTCTTT. Translating it yields CAWRQGAATEAFF. This sequence joins TRBV30 and TRBJ1-1, with 8 nucleotides matching TRBD1. Germline CDR1 and CDR2: GTSNPN and SVGIG (reference sequence). The CDR3 spans 13 residues. J lost 4 bases, V lost 3 bases, and 4 bases had no gene match.

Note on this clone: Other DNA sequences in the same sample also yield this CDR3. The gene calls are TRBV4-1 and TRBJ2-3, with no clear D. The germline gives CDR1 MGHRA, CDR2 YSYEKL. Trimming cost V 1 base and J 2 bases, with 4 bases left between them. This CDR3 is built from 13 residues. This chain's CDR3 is CASSQVSTDTQYF. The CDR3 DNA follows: TGCGCCAGCAGCCAAGTCTCCACAGATACGCAGTATTTT.

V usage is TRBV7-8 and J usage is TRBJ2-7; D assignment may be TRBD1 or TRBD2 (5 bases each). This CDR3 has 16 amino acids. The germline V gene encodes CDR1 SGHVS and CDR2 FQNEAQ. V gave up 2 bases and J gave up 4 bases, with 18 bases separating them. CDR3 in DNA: TGTGCCAGCAGCTTAAGAGGGTTATTGGGGCAATACGAGCAGTACTTC. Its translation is CASSLRGLLGQYEQYF.

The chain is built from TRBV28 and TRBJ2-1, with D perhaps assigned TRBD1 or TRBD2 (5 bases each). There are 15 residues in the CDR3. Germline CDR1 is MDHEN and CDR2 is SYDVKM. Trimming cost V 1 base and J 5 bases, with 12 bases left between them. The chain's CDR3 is CASSLFSGANNEQFF. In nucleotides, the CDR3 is TGTGCCAGCAGTTTATTCTCCGGGGCCAACAATGAGCAGTTCTTC.

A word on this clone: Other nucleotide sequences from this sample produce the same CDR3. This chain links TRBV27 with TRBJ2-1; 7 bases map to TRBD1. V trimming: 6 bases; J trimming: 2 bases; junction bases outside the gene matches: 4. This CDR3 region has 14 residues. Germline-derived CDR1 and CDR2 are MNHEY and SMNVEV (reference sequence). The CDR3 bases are TGTGCCAGCAGGGGGCAGGGGGCCTACAATGAGCAGTTCTTC. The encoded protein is CASRGQGAYNEQFF.

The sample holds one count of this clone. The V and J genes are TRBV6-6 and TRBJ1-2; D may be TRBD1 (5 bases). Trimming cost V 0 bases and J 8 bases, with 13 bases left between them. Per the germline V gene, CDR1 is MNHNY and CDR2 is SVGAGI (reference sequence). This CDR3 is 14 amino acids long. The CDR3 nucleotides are TGTGCCAGCAGTTACTCGAGGGTCAGGGACGGCTACACCTTC. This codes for CASSYSRVRDGYTF.

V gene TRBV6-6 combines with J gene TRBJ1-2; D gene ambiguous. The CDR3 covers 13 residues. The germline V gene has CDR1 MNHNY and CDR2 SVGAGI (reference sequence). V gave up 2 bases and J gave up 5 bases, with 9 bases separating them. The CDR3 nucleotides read TGTGCCAGCAGTTACACCCCGGGGTATGGCTACACCTTC. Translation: CASSYTPGYGYTF.

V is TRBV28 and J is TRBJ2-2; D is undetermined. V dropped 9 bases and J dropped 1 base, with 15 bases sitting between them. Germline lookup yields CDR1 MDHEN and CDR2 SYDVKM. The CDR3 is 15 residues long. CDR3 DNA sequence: TGTGCCAGTAAGGGTGGCCCGCTGAACACCGGGGAGCTGTTTTTT. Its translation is CASKGGPLNTGELFF.

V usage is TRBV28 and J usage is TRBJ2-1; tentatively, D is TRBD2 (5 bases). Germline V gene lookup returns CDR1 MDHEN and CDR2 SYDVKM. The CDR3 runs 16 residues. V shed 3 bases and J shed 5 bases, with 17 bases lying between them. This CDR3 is CASSFRSRASHNEQFF. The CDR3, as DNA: TGTGCCAGCAGTTTTAGAAGTCGGGCTAGCCACAATGAGCAGTTCTTC.

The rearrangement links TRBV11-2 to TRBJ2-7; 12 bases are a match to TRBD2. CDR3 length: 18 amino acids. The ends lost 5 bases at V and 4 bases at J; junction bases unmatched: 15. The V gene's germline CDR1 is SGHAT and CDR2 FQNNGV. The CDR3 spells CASSAPKELAGGPYEQYF. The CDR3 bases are TGTGCCAGCAGCGCCCCCAAGGAGCTAGCGGGGGGGCCGTACGAGCAGTACTTC.

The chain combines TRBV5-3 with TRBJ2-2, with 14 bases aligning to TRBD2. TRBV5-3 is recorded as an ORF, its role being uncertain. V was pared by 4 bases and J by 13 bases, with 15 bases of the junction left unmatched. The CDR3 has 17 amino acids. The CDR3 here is CARSTTLGTSGGKGLFF. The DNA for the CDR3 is TGTGCCAGAAGCACTACCCTCGGGACTAGCGGGGGCAAGGGGCTGTTTTTT.

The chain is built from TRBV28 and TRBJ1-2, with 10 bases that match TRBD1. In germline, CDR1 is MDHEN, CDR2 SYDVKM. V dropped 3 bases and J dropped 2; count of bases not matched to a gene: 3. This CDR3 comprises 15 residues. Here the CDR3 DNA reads TGTGCCAGCAGTTTCCCGGGACAGGGGAACTATGGCTACACCTTC. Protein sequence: CASSFPGQGNYGYTF.

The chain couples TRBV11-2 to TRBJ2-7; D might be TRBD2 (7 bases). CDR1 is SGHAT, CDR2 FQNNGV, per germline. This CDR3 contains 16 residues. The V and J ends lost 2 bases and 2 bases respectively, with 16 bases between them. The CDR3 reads CASSLSEGGQTYEQYF. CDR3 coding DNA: TGTGCCAGCAGCTTATCAGAGGGGGGGCAGACCTACGAGCAGTACTTC.

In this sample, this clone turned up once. In nucleotides, the CDR3 is TGTGCCAGCAGTGAAGGCGTGCAACCTCAGGGTGCGGAGACCCAGTACTTC. Amino acids: CASSEGVQPQGAETQYF. This rearrangement joins TRBV6-1 to TRBJ2-5; possible D gene TRBD1, 5 bases. V lost 1 base and J lost 5, with 20 bases in between. Germline loops: CDR1 MNHNS, CDR2 SASEGT. This CDR3 spans 17 amino acids.

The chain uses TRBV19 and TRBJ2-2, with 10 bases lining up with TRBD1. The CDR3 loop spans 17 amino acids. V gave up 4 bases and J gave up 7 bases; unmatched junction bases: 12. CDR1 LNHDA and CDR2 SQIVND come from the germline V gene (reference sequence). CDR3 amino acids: CASSTRDRGHPGGELFF. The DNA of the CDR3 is TGTGCCAGTAGTACTCGGGACAGGGGACACCCGGGCGGGGAGCTGTTTTTT.